The 8 T cell receptor beta chains presented below share a single source sample, sequenced in a study of blood T cell repertoires in COVID-19. Libraries were prepared by immunoSEQ multiplex PCR; TCRdb keeps only in-frame clonotypes and omits some of them. The data show some 49,000 clones, around 81% seen once. The sequencing sample was made of peripheral blood. Receptors were obtained from a woman older than 75 with COVID-19, enrolled during active disease.

The chain combines TRBV30 with TRBJ1-5, with 7 bases matching TRBD1. The J segment lost 5 bases and the V segment lost 0 bases, leaving 1 base of the junction unmatched. The V gene's germline CDR1 is GTSNPN and CDR2 SVGIG (reference sequence). The CDR3 loop spans 13 amino acids. As DNA, the CDR3 is TGTGCCTGGAGTGTGGGACAGCATCAGCCCCAGCATTTT. Translation: CAWSVGQHQPQHF.

The genes are TRBV10-2 and TRBJ1-2; 7 bases align to TRBD1. The ends lost 2 bases at V and 0 bases at J; junction bases unmatched: 3. This CDR3 has 15 residues. Germline-derived CDR1 and CDR2 are WSHSY and SAAADI. The DNA for the CDR3 is TGCGCCAGCAGTGAGGAGCAGGGGGCTAACTATGGCTACACCTTC. The encoded protein is CASSEEQGANYGYTF.

V and J are TRBV28 and TRBJ1-5, with a tentative D call TRBD1 (5 bases). The CDR3 sequence is 15 residues long. Germline CDR1 MDHEN, CDR2 SYDVKM. V was pared by 3 bases and J by 7 bases, with 16 bases between. CDR3 region: CASSFEAGRAQPQHF. The CDR3 nucleotides read TGTGCCAGCAGTTTCGAGGCAGGGAGGGCCCAGCCCCAGCATTTT.

J is TRBJ2-1 and V is TRBV10-3, with 7 nucleotides matching TRBD1. The V segment lost 8 bases and the J segment 0 bases; nucleotides outside the gene matches: 7. The CDR3 runs to 15 residues. Germline CDR1 and CDR2: ENHRY and SYGVKD. In DNA, the CDR3 is TGTGCCATCGGACAGGATGGGAGCTCCTACAATGAGCAGTTCTTC. This encodes CAIGQDGSSYNEQFF.

This sequence joins TRBV10-1 and TRBJ2-1; the D is unclear. The germline CDR1 and CDR2 sequences are WNHNN and SYGVQD (reference sequence). The CDR3 totals 14 residues. The V end was cut by 2 bases, the J end by 6 bases, with 11 bases between. The DNA of the CDR3 is TGCGCCAGCAGTGAGGACTTCTCGGCCAATGAGCAGTTCTTC. This encodes CASSEDFSANEQFF.

This chain joins TRBV15 and TRBJ2-1; 7 bases fit TRBD2. J was trimmed by 7 bases and V by 1 base; bases with no gene match: 7. CDR1 is LNHNV, CDR2 YYDKDF, per germline (reference sequence). CDR3 length equals 15 residues. The CDR3 region has the DNA TGTGCCACCAGCAGAGGCGGGAGCATGTCAAATGAGCAGTTCTTC. Its translation is CATSRGGSMSNEQFF.

This sequence joins TRBV29-1 and TRBJ1-1; D remains unclear. CDR1 SQVTM and CDR2 ANQGSEA come from the germline V gene. The CDR3 is 12 residues long. Trimming cost V 2 bases and J 0 bases, with 4 bases left between them. CDR3 sequence: CSVETMNTEAFF. In DNA form, the CDR3 reads TGCAGCGTTGAAACAATGAACACTGAAGCTTTCTTT.

This clone was counted between two and nine times. The chain carries TRBV15 and TRBJ1-2; TRBD1 matches at 7 bases. There are 14 residues in the CDR3. V lost 4 bases, J lost 2 bases, and 4 bases stayed unmatched. Germline assignment: CDR1 LNHNV and CDR2 YYDKDF (reference sequence). The CDR3 sequence is CATSKTGNNYGYTF. The CDR3 DNA is TGTGCCACCAGCAAGACAGGGAACAACTATGGCTACACCTTC.